These 31 T cell receptor beta chains were all obtained from the same sample, sequenced in a study of T cell responses to AZD1222 COVID-19 vaccine. The repertoire was sequenced with immunoSEQ multiplex PCR; TCRdb's copy has only in-frame clones and lacks some. This sample has 90,000 to 130,000 clones; roughly 92% occur once, and the top ten carry more than 2%. The specimen comprised peripheral blood, sampled 28 days after the second AZD1222 dose. These receptor sequences come from an adult who received the AZD1222 COVID-19 vaccine.

The chain joins TRBV10-3 to TRBJ1-5; D unclear. From germline, CDR1 is ENHRY and CDR2 SYGVKD. The ends were cut back, 3 bases at V and 2 bases at J, with 11 bases in the middle. The CDR3 is 15 amino acids. The CDR3 loop reads CAISDYQAGNQPQHF. The DNA of the CDR3 is TGTGCCATCAGTGATTATCAAGCAGGCAATCAGCCCCAGCATTTT.

CDR3 sequence (DNA): TGTGCCAGCAGTTTACACGCACTAGCGGGGACCGAGCAGTACTTC. Translated, it gives CASSLHALAGTEQYF. The rearrangement uses TRBV28 and TRBJ2-7; the match to TRBD2 covers 10 bases. CDR1 is MDHEN and CDR2 is SYDVKM in the germline V gene. This CDR3 comprises 15 residues. After removal of 2 bases from V and 6 bases from J, the junction contained 7 bases not matched to a gene.

This chain links TRBV11-3 with TRBJ2-1; D may be TRBD2 (5 bases). CDR1 is SGHNT, CDR2 YENEEA, per germline. Trimming took 5 bases from V and 7 from J, leaving 15 bases between them. This CDR3 has 14 amino acids. The CDR3 nucleotides read TGTGCCAGCAGCCACGGCGGACTTAGGAATGAGCAGTTCTTC. This translates into CASSHGGLRNEQFF.

The chain combines TRBV27 with TRBJ1-4; D call uncertain. The V end was cut by 5 bases, the J end by 3 bases, with 13 bases between. The CDR3 loop spans 15 amino acids. CDR1 is MNHEY and CDR2 is SMNVEV in the germline V gene (reference sequence). CDR3 sequence (DNA): TGTGCCAGCAGTCAAGGACTGGCACCTAATGAAAAACTGTTTTTT. Translating gives CASSQGLAPNEKLFF.

V is TRBV7-6 and J is TRBJ1-2; the D is unclear. The V gene lost 3 bases and the J gene lost 5 bases, with 16 bases spanning the gap. CDR1 is SGHVS and CDR2 is FNYEAQ in the germline V gene. The CDR3 spans 15 residues. CDR3 bases: TGTGCCAGCAGCTTCGCGGCAGGATCGCCGTATGGCTACACCTTC. Amino acid sequence: CASSFAAGSPYGYTF.

The rearrangement uses TRBV12-3 or TRBV12-4 and TRBJ2-3; D gene uncertain. The CDR3 is 13 residues long. Trimming removed 0 bases at V and 2 bases at J, with 3 bases between. The CDR3 protein is CASSLAHTDTQYF. The CDR3 nucleotides are TGTGCCAGCAGTTTAGCGCACACAGATACGCAGTATTTT.

The table lists this clone with a few counts. The chain joins TRBV7-9 to TRBJ1-3, with 8 bases fitting TRBD1. The length of the CDR3 is 14 residues. Germline V gives CDR1 SEHNR, CDR2 FQNEAQ (reference sequence). The trim removed 7 bases at V and 3 bases at J, leaving 5 bases unmatched. The chain's CDR3 is CASITGGGGNTIYF. CDR3 sequence (DNA): TGTGCCAGCATCACAGGGGGTGGTGGAAACACCATATATTTT.

This chain joins TRBV7-6 and TRBJ2-7; 7 bases align to TRBD2. Germline-derived CDR1 and CDR2 are SGHVS and FNYEAQ. Trimming removed 0 bases from V and 3 bases from J; junction bases left unmatched: 5. This CDR3 contains 15 residues. CDR3: CASSLARGRGYEQYF. The CDR3 region has the DNA TGTGCCAGCAGCTTAGCGCGGGGGAGAGGCTACGAGCAGTACTTC.

This clone was seen more than once but under ten times. This chain links TRBV15 with TRBJ2-1, with 9 bases identical to TRBD1. J gave up 4 bases and V 1 base, and 5 bases lay outside the gene matches. The germline V gene has CDR1 LNHNV and CDR2 YYDKDF (reference sequence). There are 16 residues in the CDR3. CDR3 bases: TGTGCCACCAGCAGAGCGACGGGACAGGGTTACAATGAGCAGTTCTTC. Its translation: CATSRATGQGYNEQFF.

The V gene is TRBV3-1 (or the pseudogene TRBV3-2), the J gene TRBJ1-5, with D uncertain. Germline CDR1 and CDR2: LGHDT and YNNKEL (reference sequence). Trimming left V 2 bases short and J 1 base short, with 6 bases between. CDR3 size: 14 residues. CDR3 in amino acids: CASSQYDSNQPQHF. For the CDR3, the DNA is TGTGCCAGCAGCCAATACGACAGCAATCAGCCCCAGCATTTT.

The V call is TRBV7-2, the J call TRBJ2-2; TRBD2 agrees at 9 bases. V dropped 4 bases and J dropped 8; count of bases not matched to a gene: 8. The CDR3 length is 15 residues. Per the germline V gene, CDR1 is SGHTA and CDR2 is FQGNSA. CDR3 sequence reads: CASSSALAGSGELFF. The CDR3 DNA is TGTGCCAGCAGCTCGGCTCTAGCGGGGTCAGGGGAGCTGTTTTTT.

This chain connects TRBV18 to TRBJ1-4, with D uncertain. Trimming removed 9 bases from V and 6 bases from J, with 14 bases in between. Per germline, CDR1 KGHSH and CDR2 LQKENI. The CDR3 length is 13 residues. Here the CDR3 reads CASARGRDEKLFF. DNA for the CDR3: TGTGCCAGTGCGCGGGGTCGGGATGAAAAACTGTTTTTT.

Written as DNA, the CDR3 is TGTGCCAGCAGTTACCTGGAGGGCCGCTCCTACAATGAGCAGTTCTTC. It translates to CASSYLEGRSYNEQFF. This chain connects TRBV5-6 to TRBJ2-1; D is perhaps TRBD2 (6 bases). Germline assignment: CDR1 SGHDT and CDR2 YYEEEE. The length of the CDR3 is 16 residues. Trimming took off 5 bases at V and 0 bases at J, with 15 bases between the two ends.

The chain uses TRBV4-2 and TRBJ2-1, with D hard to call. V was shortened by 1 base and J by 7 bases, with 11 bases between the two germline ends. The CDR3 is made up of 14 amino acids. Germline V gene data show CDR1 as LGHNA and CDR2 as YNFKEQ. The CDR3 here is CASSQVYLTNEQFF. As DNA, the CDR3 is TGTGCCAGCAGCCAAGTATATTTAACTAATGAGCAGTTCTTC.

This chain links TRBV19 with TRBJ2-7; 11 bases fit TRBD1. CDR1 and CDR2 from the germline V gene are LNHDA and SQIVND (reference sequence). The ends lost 4 bases at V and 3 bases at J; junction bases unmatched: 5. This CDR3 contains 15 residues. For the CDR3, the DNA is TGTGCCAGTAGTACGACCGGGACAGGGGGCTACGAGCAGTACTTC. It specifies CASSTTGTGGYEQYF.

The CDR3: CASSQDAPTRTDTQYF. CDR3 nucleotide sequence: TGTGCCAGCAGCCAAGATGCCCCGACCCGCACAGATACGCAGTATTTT. The chain carries TRBV3-1 (or the pseudogene TRBV3-2) and TRBJ2-3; D is ambiguous. Germline CDR1 reads LGHDT; CDR2 reads YNNKEL (reference sequence). Trimming pared 0 bases from V and 1 base from J, leaving 11 bases between. The CDR3 extends over 16 amino acids.

The rearrangement links TRBV18 to TRBJ1-1, with a possible D match to TRBD1 (5 bases). The germline gives CDR1 KGHSH, CDR2 LQKENI. V gave up 4 bases and J gave up 4 bases, with 13 bases separating them. The CDR3 loop spans 14 amino acids. CDR3 nucleotides: TGTGCCAGCTCACTTCAGGGCCGTGGCACTGAAGCTTTCTTT. Protein: CASSLQGRGTEAFF.

This chain uses TRBV12-5 with TRBJ1-1; D not certain. V lost 2 bases to trimming and J lost 1 base, with 11 bases between them. The germline V gene has CDR1 LGHNT and CDR2 FRNRAP. The CDR3 has 15 residues. Here the CDR3 reads CASGLILGGNTEAFF. CDR3 sequence (DNA): TGTGCTAGTGGTTTGATCCTGGGCGGGAACACTGAAGCTTTCTTT.

V gene TRBV2 combines with J gene TRBJ2-7; D gene ambiguous. This CDR3 has 13 amino acids. V was pared by 4 bases and J by 3 bases, with 10 bases between. CDR1 is SNHLY and CDR2 is FYNNEI in the germline V gene. In DNA form, the CDR3 reads TGTGCCAGCAGTGCGGCCATTTACTACGAGCAGTACTTC. It codes for CASSAAIYYEQYF.

The chain links TRBV11-3 to TRBJ2-2, with 9 bases lining up with TRBD2. Germline CDR1 SGHNT, CDR2 YENEEA. With 1 base clipped from V and 4 bases from J, the junction kept 1 base outside the gene matches. This CDR3 spans 15 amino acids. The CDR3 coding sequence is TGTGCCAGCAGCTTAGCTAGCGGGGTCACCGGGGAGCTGTTTTTT. Translated, it gives CASSLASGVTGELFF. Complete variable domain (other parts from reference TRBV11-3 and TRBJ2-2): EAGVVQSPRYKIIEKKQPVAFWCNPISGHNTLYWYLQNLGQGPELLIRYENEEAVDDSQLPKDRFSAERLKGVDSTLKIQPAELGDSAVYLCASSLASGVTGELFFGEGSRLTVL.

The chain has TRBV4-1 and TRBJ1-3; TRBD1 aligns across 7 bases. The CDR3 has 15 residues. The V and J ends lost 3 bases and 0 bases, in that order; junction bases with no gene match: 2. CDR1 MGHRA and CDR2 YSYEKL come from the germline V gene. CDR3 sequence: CASSHWDSSGNTIYF. The DNA of the CDR3 is TGCGCCAGCAGCCATTGGGACAGCTCTGGAAACACCATATATTTT.

This sequence joins TRBV27 and TRBJ1-6; 9 positions match TRBD1. The germline CDR1 and CDR2 sequences are MNHEY and SMNVEV (reference sequence). The V gene end was trimmed by 6 bases and the J gene end by 8 bases; junction bases not matched to a gene: 17. This CDR3 spans 18 amino acids. The CDR3 is CASSWTHPGQGGHSPLHF. CDR3 nucleotide sequence: TGTGCCAGCAGCTGGACCCACCCGGGACAGGGAGGCCATTCACCCCTCCACTTT.

This clone came up a few times. V usage is TRBV20-1 and J usage is TRBJ2-5, with unresolved D. The germline V and J ends were trimmed by 3 bases and 1 base, with 21 bases remaining between them. The length of the CDR3 is 17 residues. CDR1 DFQATT and CDR2 SNEGSKA come from the germline V gene (reference sequence). DNA of the CDR3: TGCAGTGCTAGTCAATCCCAGACTGCTCTGTTCCAAGAGACCCAGTACTTC. Its translation: CSASQSQTALFQETQYF.

V gene TRBV28 combines with J gene TRBJ2-5, with 7 bases identical to TRBD1. Trimming took 4 bases from V and 1 from J; bases not matched to a gene: 9. CDR3 length: 16 amino acids. CDR1 and CDR2 from the germline V gene are MDHEN and SYDVKM. CDR3 region: CASSSDREISQETQYF. The CDR3 nucleotides read TGTGCCAGCAGTTCCGACAGGGAAATTAGCCAAGAGACCCAGTACTTC.

This chain joins TRBV6-5 and TRBJ1-6; no reliable D call. Trimming removed 3 bases at V and 7 bases at J, with 13 bases between. The CDR3 is 15 amino acids. Germline CDR1 and CDR2: MNHEY and SVGAGI. The CDR3, as DNA: TGTGCCAGCAGTTATAGCCGGTGGCCAAATTCACCCCTCCACTTT. Translating it yields CASSYSRWPNSPLHF.

The rearrangement joins TRBV2 to TRBJ1-2; 8 nucleotides align to TRBD1. After removal of 4 bases from V and 3 bases from J, the junction contained 10 bases not matched to a gene. The germline V gene encodes CDR1 SNHLY and CDR2 FYNNEI. This CDR3 is built from 16 residues. The CDR3 here is CASSATRQGLYYGYTF. Written as DNA, the CDR3 is TGTGCCAGCAGTGCGACACGACAGGGGTTGTACTATGGCTACACCTTC. Full variable domain (rest looked up from reference TRBV2 and TRBJ1-2): EPEVTQTPSHQVTQMGQEVILRCVPISNHLYFYWYRQILGQKVEFLVSFYNNEISEKSEIFDDQFSVERPDGSNFTLKIRSTKLEDSAMYFCASSATRQGLYYGYTFGSGTRLTVV.

The V and J genes are TRBV6-2 or TRBV6-3 and TRBJ1-5; the D is unclear. Germline V gives CDR1 MNHEY, CDR2 SVGEGT. The length of the CDR3 is 14 residues. Trimming left V 2 bases short and J 2 bases short, with 7 bases between. CDR3 sequence (DNA): TGTGCCAGCAGTTACGGGGTCGGCAATCAGCCCCAGCATTTT. As protein: CASSYGVGNQPQHF.

This chain links TRBV5-1 with TRBJ1-2; TRBD1 matches at 7 bases. CDR3 length equals 14 residues. Germline values: CDR1 SGHRS, CDR2 YFSETQ. V was pared by 0 bases and J by 8 bases, with 7 bases of the junction left unmatched. CDR3 sequence reads: CASSLGGGAEGYTF. The CDR3 nucleotides read TGCGCCAGCAGCTTGGGAGGGGGCGCGGAAGGCTACACCTTC.

V and J are TRBV27 and TRBJ2-3; D gene uncertain. Between the trimmed V and J ends, which lost 1 base and 8 bases, there was a span of 10 bases. CDR1 is MNHEY and CDR2 is SMNVEV in the germline V gene (reference sequence). CDR3 length equals 13 residues. In nucleotides, the CDR3 is TGTGCCAGCAGTTTATGGGCCCCCGGTACGCAGTATTTT. Translation: CASSLWAPGTQYF.

The rearrangement links TRBV5-1 to TRBJ2-2; D ambiguous. V lost 1 base to trimming and J lost 6 bases, with 10 bases between them. There are 14 residues in the CDR3. CDR1 and CDR2 from the germline V gene are SGHRS and YFSETQ. The CDR3 nucleotides are TGCGCCAGCAGCTTGCTATACGCCGCCGGGGAGCTGTTTTTT. Amino acid sequence: CASSLLYAAGELFF.

The chain has TRBV5-1 and TRBJ1-1, with 11 bases that match TRBD1. This CDR3 is 13 amino acids long. Germline values: CDR1 SGHRS, CDR2 YFSETQ. V lost 7 bases and J lost 3; bases outside the gene matches: 2. The CDR3 loop reads CASGTGGYTEAFF. The CDR3 DNA reads TGCGCCAGCGGGACAGGGGGTTACACTGAAGCTTTCTTT.